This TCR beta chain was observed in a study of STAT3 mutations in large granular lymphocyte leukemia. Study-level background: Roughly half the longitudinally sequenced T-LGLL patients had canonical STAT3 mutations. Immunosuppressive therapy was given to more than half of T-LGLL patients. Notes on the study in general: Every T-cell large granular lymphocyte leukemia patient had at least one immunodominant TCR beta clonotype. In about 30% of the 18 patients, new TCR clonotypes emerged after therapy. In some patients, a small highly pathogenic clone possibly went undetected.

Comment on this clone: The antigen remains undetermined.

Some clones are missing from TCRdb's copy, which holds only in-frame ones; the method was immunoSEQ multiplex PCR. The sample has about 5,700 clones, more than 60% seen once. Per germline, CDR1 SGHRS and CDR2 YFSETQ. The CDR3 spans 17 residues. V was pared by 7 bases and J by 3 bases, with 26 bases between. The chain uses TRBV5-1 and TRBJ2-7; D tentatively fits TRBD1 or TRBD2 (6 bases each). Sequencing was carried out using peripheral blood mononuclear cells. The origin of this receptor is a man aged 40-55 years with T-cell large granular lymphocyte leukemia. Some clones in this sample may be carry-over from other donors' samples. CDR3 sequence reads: CASSSEGEKQGHYEQYF. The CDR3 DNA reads TGCGCCAGCTCATCGGAGGGGGAGAAGCAGGGACACTACGAGCAGTACTTC.